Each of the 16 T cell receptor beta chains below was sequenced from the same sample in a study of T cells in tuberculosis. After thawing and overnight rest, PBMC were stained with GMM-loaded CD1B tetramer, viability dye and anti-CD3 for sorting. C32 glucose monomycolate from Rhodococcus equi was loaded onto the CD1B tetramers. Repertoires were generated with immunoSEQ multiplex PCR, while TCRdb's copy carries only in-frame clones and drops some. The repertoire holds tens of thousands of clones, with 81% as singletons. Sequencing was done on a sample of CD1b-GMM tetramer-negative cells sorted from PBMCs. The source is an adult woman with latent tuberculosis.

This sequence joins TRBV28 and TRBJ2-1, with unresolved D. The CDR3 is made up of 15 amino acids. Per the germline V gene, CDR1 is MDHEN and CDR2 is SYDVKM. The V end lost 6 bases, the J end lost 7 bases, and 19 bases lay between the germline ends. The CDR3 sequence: CASSSSGTSLNEQFF. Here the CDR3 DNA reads TGTGCCAGCAGCTCCTCAGGTACAAGTTTAAATGAGCAGTTCTTC.

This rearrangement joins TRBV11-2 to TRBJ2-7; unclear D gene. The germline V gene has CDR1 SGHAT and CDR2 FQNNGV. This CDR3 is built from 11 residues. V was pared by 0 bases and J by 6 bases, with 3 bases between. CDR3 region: CASSLEAEQYF. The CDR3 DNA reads TGTGCCAGCAGCTTAGAAGCCGAGCAGTACTTC.

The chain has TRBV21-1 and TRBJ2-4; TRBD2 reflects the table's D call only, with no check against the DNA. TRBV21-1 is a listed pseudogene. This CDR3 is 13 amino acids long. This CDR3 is CASSSLSKNIQYF. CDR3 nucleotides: TGTGCCAGCAGCTCCCTCTCCAAAAACATTCAGTACTTC.

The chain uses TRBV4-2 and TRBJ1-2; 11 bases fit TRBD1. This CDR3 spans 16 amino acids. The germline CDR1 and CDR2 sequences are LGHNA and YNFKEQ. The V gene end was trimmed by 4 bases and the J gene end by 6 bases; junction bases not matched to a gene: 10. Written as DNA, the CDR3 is TGTGCCAGCAGCCCTTACAGGACAGGGGGCGACGATGGCTACACCTTC. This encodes CASSPYRTGGDDGYTF.

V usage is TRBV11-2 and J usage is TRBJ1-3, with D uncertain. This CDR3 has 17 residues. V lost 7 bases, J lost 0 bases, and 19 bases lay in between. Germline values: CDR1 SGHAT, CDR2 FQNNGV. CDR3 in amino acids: CASTPINSYFSGNTIYF. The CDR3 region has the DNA TGTGCCAGCACCCCTATAAACAGCTACTTCTCTGGAAACACCATATATTTT.

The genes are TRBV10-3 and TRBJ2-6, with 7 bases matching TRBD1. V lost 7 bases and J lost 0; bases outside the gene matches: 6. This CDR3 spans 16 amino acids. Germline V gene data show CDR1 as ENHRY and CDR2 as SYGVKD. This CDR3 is CAIKTGTVSGANVLTF. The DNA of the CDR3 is TGTGCCATCAAAACCGGGACAGTCTCTGGGGCCAACGTCCTGACTTTC.

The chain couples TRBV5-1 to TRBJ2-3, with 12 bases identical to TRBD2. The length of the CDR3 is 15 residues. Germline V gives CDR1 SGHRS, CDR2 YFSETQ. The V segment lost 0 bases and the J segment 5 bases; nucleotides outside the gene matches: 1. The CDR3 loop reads CASSLGLAGVDTQYF. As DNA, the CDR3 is TGCGCCAGCAGCTTGGGACTAGCGGGGGTAGATACGCAGTATTTT.

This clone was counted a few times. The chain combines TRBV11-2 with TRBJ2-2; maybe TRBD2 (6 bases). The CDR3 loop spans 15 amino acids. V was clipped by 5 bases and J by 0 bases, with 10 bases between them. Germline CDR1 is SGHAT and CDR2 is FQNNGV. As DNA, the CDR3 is TGTGCCAGCAGCCCGGGACTTGCGAACACCGGGGAGCTGTTTTTT. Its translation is CASSPGLANTGELFF.

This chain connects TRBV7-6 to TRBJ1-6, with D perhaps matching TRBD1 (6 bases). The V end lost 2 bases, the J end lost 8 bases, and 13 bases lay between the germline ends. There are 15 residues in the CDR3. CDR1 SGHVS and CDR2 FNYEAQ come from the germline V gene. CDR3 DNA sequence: TGTGCCAGCAGCTTAATTCCAGGGGCCCATTCACCCCTCCACTTT. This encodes CASSLIPGAHSPLHF.

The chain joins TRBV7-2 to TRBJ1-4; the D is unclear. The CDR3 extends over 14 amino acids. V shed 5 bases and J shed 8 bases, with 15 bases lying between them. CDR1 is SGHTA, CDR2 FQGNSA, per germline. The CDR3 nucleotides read TGTGCCAGCAGCCCCCAACCGGGTAGAGAAAAACTGTTTTTT. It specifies CASSPQPGREKLFF. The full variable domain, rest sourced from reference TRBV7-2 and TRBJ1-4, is GAGVSQSPSNKVTEKGKDVELRCDPISGHTALYWYRQSLGQGLEFLIYFQGNSAPDKSGLPSDRFSAERTGGSVSTLTIQRTQQEDSAVYLCASSPQPGREKLFFGSGTQLSVL.

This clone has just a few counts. CDR3 loop: CASSLSGAYEQYF. For the CDR3, the DNA is TGTGCCAGCAGCTTATCGGGGGCCTACGAGCAGTACTTC. This chain uses TRBV5-8 with TRBJ2-7; weak D call: TRBD2 (6 bases). Germline loops: CDR1 SGHTS, CDR2 YDEGEE. The CDR3 sequence is 13 residues long. The ends were cut back, 2 bases at V and 2 bases at J, with 8 bases in the middle.

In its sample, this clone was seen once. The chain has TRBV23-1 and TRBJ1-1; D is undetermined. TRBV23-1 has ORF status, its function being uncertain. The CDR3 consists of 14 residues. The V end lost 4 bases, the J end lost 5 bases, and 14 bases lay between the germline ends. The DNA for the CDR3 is TGCGCCAGCAGTCTTAAGGCCTCGGGGACTGAAGCTTTCTTT. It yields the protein CASSLKASGTEAFF.

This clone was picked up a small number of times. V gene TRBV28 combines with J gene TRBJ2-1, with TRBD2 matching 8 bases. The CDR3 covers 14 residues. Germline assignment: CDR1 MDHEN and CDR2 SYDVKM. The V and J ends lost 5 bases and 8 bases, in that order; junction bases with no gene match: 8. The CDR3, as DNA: TGTGCCAGCAGTCCGGGGACTAGTTTTTATGAGCAGTTCTTC. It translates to CASSPGTSFYEQFF.

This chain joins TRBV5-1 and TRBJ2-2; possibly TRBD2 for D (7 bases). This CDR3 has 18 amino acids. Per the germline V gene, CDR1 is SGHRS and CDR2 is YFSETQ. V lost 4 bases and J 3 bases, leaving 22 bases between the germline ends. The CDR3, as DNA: TGCGCCAGCAGCCCCTTGATACCCGGGCGGGGGCACACCGGGGAGCTGTTTTTT. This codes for CASSPLIPGRGHTGELFF.

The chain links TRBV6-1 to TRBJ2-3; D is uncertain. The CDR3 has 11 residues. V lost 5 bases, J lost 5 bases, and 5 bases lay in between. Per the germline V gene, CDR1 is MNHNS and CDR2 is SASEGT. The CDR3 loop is CASSYKDTQYF. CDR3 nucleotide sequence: TGTGCCAGCAGTTATAAAGATACGCAGTATTTT.

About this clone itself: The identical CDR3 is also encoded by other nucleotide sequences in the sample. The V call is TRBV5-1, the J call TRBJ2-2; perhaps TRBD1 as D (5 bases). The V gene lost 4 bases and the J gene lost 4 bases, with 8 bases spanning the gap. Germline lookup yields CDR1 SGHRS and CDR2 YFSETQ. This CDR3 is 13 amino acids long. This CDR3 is CASSPQGTGELFF. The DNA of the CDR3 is TGCGCCAGCAGCCCCCAGGGCACCGGGGAGCTGTTTTTT.